Shown below are 29 T cell receptor beta chains from a single sample sequenced in a study of T cell responses to AZD1222 COVID-19 vaccine listed by TCRdb under 2021. The label giving this sample's time point can be read as: baseline before first vaccination. Library generation was performed with the immunoSEQ multiplex PCR assay. TCRdb retrieved this table from immuneACCESS and kept in-frame rearrangements only. Not all clones are present; in checked studies, unresolved V genes account for under half, and no reason is known for the remainder. This sample has 98,000 or so clones in its table, and over 75% of those were observed once. The top ten hold roughly a sixth of the sample. Sample: peripheral blood, taken on day 0 of AZD1222 vaccination. The receptors were gathered from an adult in good health.

The chain joins TRBV7-9 to TRBJ1-1; D not certain. Trimming left V 0 bases short and J 1 base short, with 3 bases between. Looked up from germline, CDR1 is SEHNR and CDR2 is FQNEAQ (reference sequence). CDR3 length: 13 amino acids. CDR3 sequence reads: CASSLAWNTEAFF. The CDR3, as DNA: TGTGCCAGCAGCTTAGCTTGGAACACTGAAGCTTTCTTT.

The chain carries TRBV11-3 and TRBJ1-1; D gene uncertain. CDR3 length: 13 amino acids. Germline CDR1 SGHNT, CDR2 YENEEA. V was trimmed by 2 bases and J by 5 bases, leaving 9 bases between them. The CDR3 is CASSLWRGTEAFF. The CDR3 DNA follows: TGTGCCAGCAGCTTATGGCGCGGGACTGAAGCTTTCTTT.

The rearrangement uses TRBV6-4 and TRBJ2-7; TRBD2 might be the D (6 bases). Trimming removed 8 bases from V and 5 bases from J, with 31 bases in between. The germline V gene encodes CDR1 MRHNA and CDR2 SNTAGT. This CDR3 has 18 amino acids. Here the CDR3 DNA reads TGTGCCAGCTTTCGGGGAACTAGTGGGGGGTCTCCCAGGAACGAGCAGTACTTC. As protein: CASFRGTSGGSPRNEQYF.

This rearrangement joins TRBV5-1 to TRBJ2-7; no definite D call. Trimming took 7 bases from V and 5 from J, leaving 13 bases between them. CDR1 and CDR2 from the germline V gene are SGHRS and YFSETQ. The CDR3 length is 12 residues. The CDR3 loop reads CASGPDLDEQYF. The CDR3 bases are TGCGCCAGCGGCCCCGATTTAGACGAGCAGTACTTC.

The rearrangement uses TRBV7-3 and TRBJ2-3; 15 positions match TRBD2. Per germline, CDR1 SGHTA and CDR2 FQGTGA. This CDR3 has 21 amino acids. The junction had 14 bases not matched to a gene; V was cut back by 3 bases and J by 1 base. The CDR3 DNA is TGTGCCAGCAGCTTCCGAATGTGGGGACTAGCGGGGGGCCGACGCACAGATACGCAGTATTTT. Translation: CASSFRMWGLAGGRRTDTQYF. Supplemented by reference TRBV7-3 and TRBJ2-3, the full variable domain reads GAGVSQTPSNKVTEKGKYVELRCDPISGHTALYWYRQSLGQGPEFLIYFQGTGAADDSGLPNDRFFAVRPEGSVSTLKIQRTERGDSAVYLCASSFRMWGLAGGRRTDTQYFGPGTRLTVL.

Worth noting for this clone: The final CDR3 position lacks the conserved phenylalanine or tryptophan, pointing to a likely read error. The rearrangement links TRBV19 to TRBJ1-6; D might be TRBD1 (5 bases). Germline V lookup: CDR1 LNHDA, CDR2 SQIVND (reference sequence). Trimming cost V 6 bases and J 7 bases, with 22 bases left between them. This CDR3 is built from 17 residues. CDR3 nucleotide sequence: TGTGCCAGTAGCTCCAGCGAGTCGGGACCGCTAAATTCACCCCTCCACCTT. The encoded protein is CASSSSESGPLNSPLHL.

In this sample, this clone turned up a few times. One end of the junction varies from germline; a read error may be responsible. The rearrangement joins TRBV7-9 to TRBJ2-1; the match to TRBD2 covers 8 bases. There are 14 residues in the CDR3. CDR1 SEHNR and CDR2 FQNEAQ come from the germline V gene (reference sequence). CDR3 DNA: TGCGCCAGCAGCTTAGCCGGGGGGGCAAGTGAGCAGTTCTTC. This encodes CASSLAGGASEQFF.

The chain uses TRBV6-4 and TRBJ2-3; 10 nucleotides align to TRBD2. Germline V gene sequence: CDR1 MRHNA, CDR2 SNTAGT. This CDR3 has 14 residues. The J segment lost 1 base and the V segment lost 5 bases, leaving 0 bases of the junction unmatched. CDR3 region: CASSLAGGTDTQYF. The CDR3 DNA is TGTGCCAGCAGTCTAGCGGGGGGCACAGATACGCAGTATTTT.

J is TRBJ2-1 and V is TRBV7-9, with D unresolved. In germline, CDR1 is SEHNR, CDR2 FQNEAQ (reference sequence). The V gene lost 0 bases and the J gene lost 10 bases, with 10 bases spanning the gap. The CDR3 runs 13 residues. DNA of the CDR3: TGTGCCAGCAGCTTAGCTGCTAGTAGGGAGCAGTTCTTC. Its translation: CASSLAASREQFF.

The chain carries TRBV7-8 and TRBJ1-5, with a possible D match to TRBD1 (6 bases). The CDR3 runs to 16 residues. V was shortened by 6 bases and J by 0 bases, with 15 bases between the two germline ends. Germline V gene lookup returns CDR1 SGHVS and CDR2 FQNEAQ. In nucleotides, the CDR3 is TGTGCCAGCAGTCCTCGGACAGCCCATAGCAATCAGCCCCAGCATTTT. Its translation is CASSPRTAHSNQPQHF.

The chain uses TRBV7-3 and TRBJ2-1; 7 bases agree with TRBD1. J gave up 7 bases and V 6 bases, and 6 bases lay outside the gene matches. Germline V CDR1 and CDR2: SGHTA, FQGTGA. The length of the CDR3 is 13 residues. In DNA form, the CDR3 reads TGTGCCAGCAGTTCGACAGGGTTAAATGAGCAGTTCTTC. Protein product: CASSSTGLNEQFF.

In regard to this clone: The limits of the CDR3 on the DNA are not certain, so only TCRdb's listed CDR3 is given. V is TRBV21-1 and J is TRBJ2-2; the listed D gene, TRBD1, was not tested against the DNA. TRBV21-1 is a pseudogene. From its first to its last residue, the CDR3 has 18 amino acids. The CDR3 sequence: CASSKDWGTGTNTGELFF.

This clone came up a few times. This chain joins TRBV10-3 and TRBJ1-5; D remains ambiguous. Germline V gene data show CDR1 as ENHRY and CDR2 as SYGVKD. The germline V and J ends were trimmed by 7 bases and 0 bases, with 7 bases remaining between them. The CDR3 contains 13 residues. This chain's CDR3 is CAIKGDSNQPQHF. CDR3 bases: TGTGCCATCAAGGGTGATAGCAATCAGCCCCAGCATTTT.

This sequence joins TRBV9 and TRBJ2-5, with D unresolved. Germline assignment: CDR1 SGDLS and CDR2 YYNGEE. Trimming took 0 bases from V and 1 from J, leaving 4 bases between them. The CDR3 is 13 amino acids. In DNA, the CDR3 is TGTGCCAGCAGCGTAGCCTTCCAAGAGACCCAGTACTTC. Its protein is CASSVAFQETQYF.

This sequence joins TRBV4-1 and TRBJ1-2; D gene unclear. CDR1 and CDR2 from the germline V gene are MGHRA and YSYEKL. This CDR3 has 19 residues. Trimming removed 1 base from V and 1 base from J, with 22 bases in between. CDR3 region: CASSQAHGKGLALNYGYTF. As DNA, the CDR3 is TGCGCCAGCAGCCAAGCTCATGGAAAGGGTTTGGCCCTTAACTATGGCTACACCTTC.

The chain combines TRBV19 with TRBJ1-5, with D possibly TRBD1 on 6 matching bases. Germline values: CDR1 LNHDA, CDR2 SQIVND (reference sequence). Between the trimmed V and J ends, which lost 5 bases and 5 bases, there was a span of 16 bases. The CDR3 sequence is 15 residues long. CDR3 protein: CASSQRTGNDQPQHF. The CDR3 DNA follows: TGTGCCAGTAGTCAGCGTACAGGGAATGATCAGCCCCAGCATTTT.

The rearrangement joins TRBV7-8 to TRBJ2-3; D unclear. Germline CDR1 is SGHVS and CDR2 is FQNEAQ. V dropped 7 bases and J dropped 2 bases, with 16 bases sitting between them. The CDR3 is 15 residues long. The CDR3 reads CASTYSRFNTDTQYF. The CDR3 region has the DNA TGTGCCAGCACCTACAGTCGATTCAACACAGATACGCAGTATTTT.

The J gene is TRBJ1-3, the V gene TRBV10-1; D ambiguous. CDR1 and CDR2 from the germline V gene are WNHNN and SYGVQD (reference sequence). Trimming pared 2 bases from V and 0 bases from J, leaving 11 bases between. The CDR3 sequence is 16 residues long. For the CDR3, the DNA is TGCGCCAGCAGTGAGGGGTCGGATAACTCTGGAAACACCATATATTTT. Amino acids: CASSEGSDNSGNTIYF.

J is TRBJ2-7 and V is TRBV11-2, with D possibly being TRBD2 (7 bases). The germline V and J ends were trimmed by 4 bases and 7 bases, with 26 bases remaining between them. Germline CDR1 is SGHAT and CDR2 is FQNNGV. There are 17 residues in the CDR3. CDR3 sequence (DNA): TGTGCCAGCAGCTATCCCCGAATATTAGTGGGGGGGCTTGAGCAGTACTTC. Translation gives CASSYPRILVGGLEQYF.

The chain is built from TRBV7-9 and TRBJ1-6; possible D gene TRBD1, 6 bases. CDR1 SEHNR and CDR2 FQNEAQ come from the germline V gene (reference sequence). The CDR3 loop spans 14 amino acids. V lost 4 bases, J lost 6 bases, and 10 bases lay in between. CDR3 nucleotide sequence: TGTGCCAGCAGCTCCGGAGGGGGTAATTCACCCCTCCACTTT. Translated: CASSSGGGNSPLHF.

This clone was seen a handful of times. This rearrangement joins TRBV27 to TRBJ2-2, with D uncertain. The germline CDR1 and CDR2 sequences are MNHEY and SMNVEV (reference sequence). There are 14 residues in the CDR3. Trimming cost V 0 bases and J 7 bases, with 9 bases left between them. The CDR3 sequence is CASSLSLEHGELFF. The CDR3 nucleotides are TGTGCCAGCAGTTTATCGTTGGAGCACGGGGAGCTGTTTTTT.

The genes are TRBV6-5 and TRBJ1-1; the D is unclear. This CDR3 has 12 residues. Trimming stripped 8 bases from V and 4 bases from J, with 11 bases between. Germline V gene data show CDR1 as MNHEY and CDR2 as SVGAGI. CDR3 nucleotide sequence: TGTGCCAGCCGCAAGGCCGCCACTGAAGCTTTCTTT. Protein sequence: CASRKAATEAFF.

This clone was found once. J is TRBJ2-7 and V is TRBV9; TRBD1 matches 7 bases. The CDR3 contains 15 residues. Germline CDR1 and CDR2: SGDLS and YYNGEE. V shed 0 bases and J 3 bases; nucleotides not matched to a gene: 6. The CDR3: CASSVGVGGIYEQYF. DNA of the CDR3: TGTGCCAGCAGCGTAGGGGTAGGGGGCATCTACGAGCAGTACTTC.

The chain carries TRBV7-9 and TRBJ1-2; D unresolved. V was pared by 0 bases and J by 8 bases, with 4 bases between. The CDR3 loop spans 11 amino acids. Germline V gene lookup returns CDR1 SEHNR and CDR2 FQNEAQ (reference sequence). Here the CDR3 DNA reads TGTGCCAGCAGCTTAGCAGGGGGCTACACCTTC. This gives the protein CASSLAGGYTF. Based on the CDR3 plus reference TRBV7-9 and TRBJ1-2, the full variable domain is DTGVSQNPRHKITKRGQNVTFRCDPISEHNRLYWYRQTLGQGPEFLTYFQNEAQLEKSRLLSDRFSAERPKGSFSTLEIQRTEQGDSAMYLCASSLAGGYTFGSGTRLTVV.

The chain has TRBV27 and TRBJ2-3; TRBD2 might be the D (6 bases). The germline V gene has CDR1 MNHEY and CDR2 SMNVEV (reference sequence). The CDR3 is 11 residues long. Trimming cost V 10 bases and J 12 bases, with 17 bases left between them. The CDR3, as DNA: TGTGCCACTGCCTTACCGGGACTCCAGTATTTT. Encoded protein: CATALPGLQYF.

This sequence joins TRBV9 and TRBJ2-3; 16 nucleotides align to TRBD2. V shed 0 bases and J 4 bases; nucleotides not matched to a gene: 2. This CDR3 contains 17 residues. Germline CDR1 reads SGDLS; CDR2 reads YYNGEE. This CDR3 is CASSVEGTSGGADTQYF. The CDR3 DNA is TGTGCCAGCAGCGTAGAAGGGACTAGCGGGGGGGCAGATACGCAGTATTTT.

The chain joins TRBV3-1 (or the pseudogene TRBV3-2) to TRBJ1-4, with D unresolved. The CDR3 loop spans 17 amino acids. Trimming removed 1 base from V and 7 bases from J, with 19 bases in between. The V gene's germline CDR1 is LGHDT and CDR2 YNNKEL (reference sequence). The CDR3 protein is CASSQVGGQVWGEKLFF. Here the CDR3 DNA reads TGTGCCAGCAGCCAAGTTGGTGGGCAGGTGTGGGGTGAAAAACTGTTTTTT.

The chain carries TRBV15 and TRBJ1-6, with a weak D call TRBD1 (6 bases). In germline, CDR1 is LNHNV, CDR2 YYDKDF (reference sequence). V gave up 1 base and J gave up 7 bases, with 17 bases separating them. This CDR3 region has 17 residues. The CDR3 nucleotides are TGTGCCACCAGCAGAGTAGGGAACAGGGATCCCAATTCACCCCTCCACTTT. Translation: CATSRVGNRDPNSPLHF.

The chain has TRBV19 and TRBJ1-5; TRBD1 aligns across 12 bases. Germline loops: CDR1 LNHDA, CDR2 SQIVND (reference sequence). The CDR3 has 14 amino acids. Germline trimming cut 10 bases from V and 6 bases from J; bases unmatched to any gene: 7. CDR3: CATSGTGGGQPQHF. The CDR3 DNA reads as TGTGCCACATCCGGGACAGGGGGCGGTCAGCCCCAGCATTTT.